This is a list of T cell receptor beta chains from one sample in a study of regulatory T cells in long-lasting Graves disease. TCRdb independently ran MiXCR on the multiplex PCR reads; one entry per CDR3 protein. The profile shows under 800,000 distinct CDR3 sequences, 15% to 20% of them singletons. In addition, the sample was reused for a study of T cells in Graves' hyperthyroidism and ophthalmopathy.

The source was peripheral blood mononuclear cells (PBMCs), collected at new diagnosis, from a patient treated with antithyroid drugs. The receptor source for this set is a woman aged 25 to 39 with Graves disease. CDR3s include the opening cysteine and the closing phenylalanine or tryptophan. D genes are given only for firm matches. Rows give clone size only sometimes, using once, few, many, or a class for an expanded clone.

v_gene	d_gene	j_gene	len	abundance	CDR3nt	CDR3aa
TRBV20-1	TRBD1	TRBJ1-5	14	few	TGCAGTGCTAGAGCGTCACAGGGGAGTCAGCCCCAGCATTTT	CSARASQGSQPQHF
TRBV28	.	TRBJ1-2	13	few	TGTGCCAGCATGAACGGAACTAACTATGGCTACACCTTC	CASMNGTNYGYTF
TRBV5-5	TRBD2	TRBJ2-1	16	.	TGTGCCAGCAGGATCGCAGCGGGAAGCTCCTACAATGAGCAGTTCTTC	CASRIAAGSSYNEQFF
TRBV5-1	TRBD1	TRBJ2-1	14	few	TGCGCCAGCAGCTTGATCAGGGGGATCGATGAGCAGTTCTTC	CASSLIRGIDEQFF
TRBV11-2	.	TRBJ2-1	13	many	TGTGCCAGCAGGGGCGTGGGTTCTAATGAGCAGTTCTTC	CASRGVGSNEQFF
TRBV20-1	TRBD2	TRBJ2-1	16	few	TGCAGTGCTAGACAGTCCGGGACTACATTCTTTGGTGAGCAGTTCTTC	CSARQSGTTFFGEQFF
TRBV30	.	TRBJ2-2	14	.	TGTGCCTGGATGACGGGACTCCACACCGGGGAGCTGTTTTTT	CAWMTGLHTGELFF
TRBV19	.	TRBJ2-2	12	many	TGTGCCAGTAGTACCTTCACCGGGGAGCTGTTTTTT	CASSTFTGELFF
TRBV19	TRBD2	TRBJ2-7	15	many	TGTGCCAGTAGCACCTGGACTAGCGGGAGTAACGAGCAGTACTTC	CASSTWTSGSNEQYF
TRBV6-2/TRBV6-3	TRBD2	TRBJ2-1	16	many	TGTGCCAGCAGTTACTCAACGGGGGAGGGTTACAATGAGCAGTTCTTC	CASSYSTGEGYNEQFF
TRBV6-1	TRBD2	TRBJ2-7	20	few	TGTGCCAGCAGTGGCCCTATTCTGGCGGGAGGGCCTCAGAGCTCCTACGAGCAGTACTTC	CASSGPILAGGPQSSYEQYF
TRBV7-3	.	TRBJ2-2	14	.	TGTGCCAGCAGCTTAGGGTTTAACACCGGGGAGCTGTTTTTT	CASSLGFNTGELFF
TRBV29-1	TRBD2	TRBJ2-1	16	many	TGCAGCGTCACCACCCTCGGGACTACCGTTGGCAATGAGCAGTTCTTC	CSVTTLGTTVGNEQFF
TRBV18	TRBD2	TRBJ2-1	19	.	TGTGCCAGCTCACCACCCTATCCGGGGGGAGTTCGCGGGAGGAGTGAGCAGTTCTTC	CASSPPYPGGVRGRSEQFF
TRBV11-2	TRBD2	TRBJ2-3	22	few	TGTGCCAGCAGCTTAGAGCCGGGATTAGGGAGGGGACTAGCGTTGAGCACAGATACGCAGTATTTT	CASSLEPGLGRGLALSTDTQYF
TRBV7-2	.	TRBJ1-6	16	many	TGTGCCAGCAGCTTAGCGGGCAGGAAACAAAATTCACCCCTCCACTTT	CASSLAGRKQNSPLHF
TRBV5-1	.	TRBJ2-7	12	many	TGCGCCAGCAGCTTGTACGGGGAACTGAGGTACTTC	CASSLYGELRYF
TRBV7-9	.	TRBJ2-7	11	many	TGTGCCAGCAAAACGAGTGACGAGCAGTACTTC	CASKTSDEQYF
TRBV2	.	TRBJ2-7	12	.	TGTGCGAGCAAGGGGCTGGCGGGGGAGCAGTACTTC	CASKGLAGEQYF
TRBV9	.	TRBJ2-3	16	.	TGTGCCAGCAGCGTAGGGAACAGGGCAAGCACAGATACGCAGTATTTT	CASSVGNRASTDTQYF
TRBV28	TRBD1	TRBJ1-6	15	many	TGTGCCAGCAGGCCACCTGGACAGGGGAATTCACCCCTCCACTTT	CASRPPGQGNSPLHF
TRBV7-9	.	TRBJ1-6	14	.	TGTGCCAGCAGCTCCACAGGGTTGGGATCACCCCTCCACTTT	CASSSTGLGSPLHF
TRBV20-1	TRBD1	TRBJ2-1	14	many	TGCAGTGCTAGCCCCGGGACAGGGGATTGGGAGCAGTTCTTC	CSASPGTGDWEQFF
TRBV2	.	TRBJ2-7	11	many	TGTGCCAGCGTTGAGAGGTACGAGCAGTACTTC	CASVERYEQYF
TRBV28	TRBD1	TRBJ1-5	16	many	TGTGCCAGCAGTTTAACCGGGACAGGGGCCAATCAGCCCCAGCATTTT	CASSLTGTGANQPQHF
TRBV28	.	TRBJ2-7	21	many	TGTGCCAGCAGTTGGCCTGGAGCGGGACAGCTGAATAGCGGGCCGGCCTACGAGCAGTACTTC	CASSWPGAGQLNSGPAYEQYF
TRBV7-2	.	TRBJ1-2	14	many	TGTGCCAGCAGCTCAGTCGTTTCTGGCTATGGCTACACCTTC	CASSSVVSGYGYTF
TRBV30	TRBD1	TRBJ1-1	13	few	TGTGCCTGGAGACAGGGGGCGCGGACTGAAGCTTTCTTT	CAWRQGARTEAFF
TRBV6-5	TRBD1	TRBJ2-2	21	few	TGTGCCAGCAGTTATAGGCACCGTACGGGACAGGGATTGGCGGACACCGGGGAGCTGTTTTTT	CASSYRHRTGQGLADTGELFF
TRBV12-3/TRBV12-4	TRBD2	TRBJ2-2	16	many	TGTGCCAGCAATGATCTAGCGGCCATAAACACCGGGGAGCTGTTTTTT	CASNDLAAINTGELFF
TRBV24-1	.	TRBJ1-5	14	many	TGTGCCACCAGAACGGGTCCCTATAAGGCGCCCCAGCATTTT	CATRTGPYKAPQHF
TRBV20-1	.	TRBJ1-2	12	many	TGCAGTGCTAGTAAGAACAACTATGGCTACACCTTC	CSASKNNYGYTF
TRBV10-3	.	TRBJ2-7	14	many	TGTGCCATCAGTGATGGCAGGGAAGCCTACGAGCAGTACTTC	CAISDGREAYEQYF
TRBV5-1	TRBD1	TRBJ2-5	13	few	TGTGCCAGCACCCGTGGGACAGCTGAGACCCAGTACTTC	CASTRGTAETQYF
TRBV11-1	.	TRBJ2-7	17	few	TGTGCCAGCAGTCTTAACCCAGGGGTAGGAGGTAACTACGAGCAGTACTTC	CASSLNPGVGGNYEQYF
TRBV3-1	TRBD1	TRBJ1-2	13	many	TGTGCCAGCAGCTTTGGGACAGGGGATGGCTACACCTTC	CASSFGTGDGYTF
TRBV30	.	TRBJ2-3	15	few	TGTGCCTGGAACAAAGGGGGTTCCGGGTTGGATACGCAGTATTTT	CAWNKGGSGLDTQYF
TRBV7-9	TRBD1	TRBJ1-2	14	many	TGTGCCAGCAGCTTAGCGAAGGACAGGGGAGGCTACACCTTC	CASSLAKDRGGYTF
TRBV9	TRBD1	TRBJ2-3	15	few	TGTGCCAGCAGCCTCTCGGGACAGGGGACAGATACGCAGTATTTT	CASSLSGQGTDTQYF
TRBV28	TRBD2	TRBJ2-1	15	many	TGTGCCAGCAGACCAATAGCGGGAGGGTACAATGAGCAGTTCTTC	CASRPIAGGYNEQFF
TRBV7-9	.	TRBJ2-3	17	many	TGTGCCAGCAGCCCTCCGGAATGGGGTCGGAGTACAGATACGCAGTATTTT	CASSPPEWGRSTDTQYF
TRBV29-1	.	TRBJ2-1	12	many	TGCAGCGTTGAGGCGGTTGGCAATGAGCAGTTCTTC	CSVEAVGNEQFF
TRBV28	.	TRBJ1-2	13	many	TGTGCCAGCTGCTGGACAGAAGGATATGGCTACACCTTC	CASCWTEGYGYTF
TRBV27	.	TRBJ1-1	13	many	TGTGCCAGCAGGGGGGCGATCGCCACTGAAGCTTTCTTT	CASRGAIATEAFF
TRBV7-2	TRBD2	TRBJ2-7	16	many	TGTGCCAGCAGCCAAGGACTAGCGGGAGCGGCCTACGAGCAGTACTTC	CASSQGLAGAAYEQYF
TRBV12-3/TRBV12-4	.	TRBJ1-1	14	many	TGTGCCAGCACTACGGGACTCTCGAACACTGAAGCTTTCTTT	CASTTGLSNTEAFF
TRBV7-2	.	TRBJ2-1	15	many	TGTGCCAGCAGCTTATCCTCCCCCGTCCCGCGTGAGCAGTTCTTC	CASSLSSPVPREQFF
TRBV24-1	.	TRBJ2-5	14	few	TGTGCCACCAGTTCGGCTGACCACCAAGAGACCCAGTACTTC	CATSSADHQETQYF
TRBV5-1	.	TRBJ1-1	12	.	TGCGCCAGCAGCTTCGGGAACACTGAATCTTTCTTT	CASSFGNTESFF
TRBV6-5	.	TRBJ1-3	17	few	TGTGCCAGCAGTTACGGCGCGGGGAGTAGCTCTGGAAACACCATATATTTT	CASSYGAGSSSGNTIYF
TRBV3-1	.	TRBJ1-2	15	.	TGTGCCAGCAGCCAAACTCTGGGGGGAAGCTATGGCTACACCTTC	CASSQTLGGSYGYTF
TRBV29-1	.	TRBJ2-1	12	few	TGCAGCGTTGAAGTCTTTATAGGCGAGCAGTTCTTC	CSVEVFIGEQFF
TRBV12-3/TRBV12-4	.	TRBJ2-2	12	.	TGTGCCAGCAGCGTAGATGCCGGGGAGCTGTTTTTT	CASSVDAGELFF
TRBV30	.	TRBJ2-1	12	few	TGTGCCTGGAGTGTACTTGCCACTGAGCAGTTCTTC	CAWSVLATEQFF
TRBV11-2	TRBD1	TRBJ2-6	20	few	TGTGCCAGCAGCTTTGTGTTCGGGACAGGGGATAGTTCTGGGGCCAACGTCCTGACTTTC	CASSFVFGTGDSSGANVLTF
TRBV6-4	.	TRBJ1-1	13	many	TGTGCCAGCAGTGTACAGAAAAACACTGAAGCTTTCTTT	CASSVQKNTEAFF
TRBV27	TRBD2	TRBJ2-2	16	.	TGTGCCAGCTCTGGATTGGGAGCGGGATACACCGGGGAGCTGTTTTTT	CASSGLGAGYTGELFF
TRBV12-3/TRBV12-4	.	TRBJ1-2	13	few	TGTGCCAGCACCTTGCTCCCCGGCCATGGCTACACCTTC	CASTLLPGHGYTF